One sample yielded the 18 T cell receptor beta chains listed below, sequenced in a study of T cells after yellow fever vaccination. TCRdb recomputed calls from the 5' RACE reads with MiXCR, one row per CDR3 protein. The sample carries fewer than 400,000 distinct CDR3 sequences, around a tenth recorded once. The input for sequencing was CD4+ T cells sorted from PBMCs, taken 45 days after the yellow fever booster vaccination. The receptors originated from a man aged 18-30 years who received the YFV17D yellow fever vaccine.

V and J are TRBV24-1 and TRBJ1-5; the D is unclear. From germline, CDR1 is KGHDR and CDR2 SFDVKD. This CDR3 is built from 13 residues. V lost 2 bases, J lost 5 bases, and 6 bases lay in between. CDR3: CATSDSRDQPQHF. The CDR3 DNA reads TGTGCCACCAGTGATTCGCGGGATCAGCCCCAGCATTTT.

This chain joins TRBV30 and TRBJ1-6, with D unclear. The ends were cut back, 2 bases at V and 3 bases at J, with 17 bases in the middle. The germline gives CDR1 GTSNPN, CDR2 SVGIG (reference sequence). The CDR3 extends over 17 amino acids. Written as DNA, the CDR3 is TGTGCCTGGAGTAGCCGTCGGAGGCCGTTCTATAATTCACCCCTCCACTTT. Its translation is CAWSSRRRPFYNSPLHF.

This clonotype was observed at least ten times. The rearrangement links TRBV5-1 to TRBJ2-5; 8 nucleotides line up with TRBD1. This CDR3 is 14 amino acids long. V shed 0 bases, J shed 4 bases, and the junction held 2 bases outside the gene matches. The germline V gene encodes CDR1 SGHRS and CDR2 YFSETQ. The CDR3 nucleotides are TGCGCCAGCAGCTTGGGGCAGGGGGCAGAGACCCAGTACTTC. Translation gives CASSLGQGAETQYF.

V gene TRBV5-1 combines with J gene TRBJ2-1; 8 bases are shared with TRBD2. Looked up from germline, CDR1 is SGHRS and CDR2 is YFSETQ. The trim removed 3 bases at V and 7 bases at J, leaving 12 bases unmatched. This CDR3 region has 16 residues. The CDR3 bases are TGCGCCAGCAGCTCCAGGACGGGGGGGGCTTGGAATGAGCAGTTCTTC. Translated: CASSSRTGGAWNEQFF.

This sequence joins TRBV6-5 and TRBJ2-3; 7 bases agree with TRBD1. Per the germline V gene, CDR1 is MNHEY and CDR2 is SVGAGI. V shed 6 bases and J 4 bases; nucleotides not matched to a gene: 7. The CDR3 is 14 amino acids. The CDR3 coding sequence is TGTGCCAGCAGCCTCGACAGGGCAGCAGATACGCAGTATTTT. The encoded protein is CASSLDRAADTQYF.

This clonotype appeared many times. The genes are TRBV4-2 and TRBJ2-7, with D uncertain. The CDR3 length is 13 residues. V was trimmed by 0 bases and J by 2 bases, leaving 5 bases between them. Per the germline V gene, CDR1 is LGHNA and CDR2 is YNFKEQ. DNA of the CDR3: TGTGCCAGCAGCCAAGAAAAGGCCTACGAGCAGTACTTC. Translating gives CASSQEKAYEQYF.

This clonotype occurred a few times. The gene calls are TRBV4-1 and TRBJ2-7; D might be TRBD2 (5 bases). The CDR3 is made up of 15 amino acids. V shed 1 base and J shed 3 bases, with 13 bases lying between them. Germline CDR1 is MGHRA and CDR2 is YSYEKL. CDR3 amino acids: CASSQVGRRDYEQYV. The CDR3 DNA reads TGCGCCAGCAGCCAAGTAGGTCGTCGGGACTACGAGCAGTACGTC.

This clonotype was recorded at least ten times. The chain links TRBV7-3 to TRBJ1-5, with unresolved D. The ends were cut back, 5 bases at V and 3 bases at J, with 8 bases in the middle. The CDR3 extends over 13 amino acids. The germline gives CDR1 SGHTA, CDR2 FQGTGA. The CDR3 sequence is CASSQGPNQPQHF. CDR3 nucleotides: TGTGCCAGCAGCCAAGGCCCCAATCAGCCCCAGCATTTT.

V is TRBV9 and J is TRBJ2-5; the D is unclear. Germline values: CDR1 SGDLS, CDR2 YYNGEE. V was trimmed by 1 base and J by 5 bases, leaving 12 bases between them. The CDR3 has 14 residues. The CDR3 DNA sequence: TGTGCCAGCAGCGTAATGGGGTCAGGCGAGACCCAGTACTTC. It yields the protein CASSVMGSGETQYF.

This chain links TRBV4-1 with TRBJ1-1; 7 nucleotides match TRBD1. J gave up 11 bases and V 3 bases, and 9 bases lay outside the gene matches. The CDR3 is 13 amino acids. From germline, CDR1 is MGHRA and CDR2 YSYEKL. The CDR3 region has the DNA TGCGCCAGCAGCCAGCTCGACAGGGTAAGGGCTTTCTTT. This translates into CASSQLDRVRAFF.

This clonotype turned up a few times. V usage is TRBV20-1 and J usage is TRBJ2-4; D is undetermined. Germline V gives CDR1 DFQATT, CDR2 SNEGSKA (reference sequence). V lost 8 bases, J lost 3 bases, and 17 bases lay in between. The CDR3 length is 14 residues. CDR3 nucleotides: TGCAGTACTCGCCGTGGAGATGTCAAAAACATTCAGTACTTC. Translating gives CSTRRGDVKNIQYF.

Only one count was recorded for this clonotype. The rearrangement links TRBV10-3 to TRBJ2-3; 13 nucleotides match TRBD2. This CDR3 comprises 18 residues. The junction had 8 bases not matched to a gene; V was cut back by 4 bases and J by 1 base. CDR1 and CDR2 from the germline V gene are ENHRY and SYGVKD. The CDR3 region is CAISGTSGGALCTDTQYF. In DNA, the CDR3 is TGTGCCATCAGTGGTACTAGCGGGGGGGCCCTGTGCACAGATACGCAGTATTTT.

V usage is TRBV20-1 and J usage is TRBJ2-3, with no clear D. The CDR3 has 10 amino acids. Deletions cut 6 bases from V and 7 bases from J, with 8 bases between. Germline V gene sequence: CDR1 DFQATT, CDR2 SNEGSKA (reference sequence). The CDR3 nucleotides are TGCAGTGCCGAGCAGAATACGCAGTATTTT. Its protein is CSAEQNTQYF.

This clonotype was seen a few times. As DNA, the CDR3 is TGTGCCAGCAGCTTAAGATCCCTGTGGGGGAATGAGCAGTTCTTC. Encoded protein: CASSLRSLWGNEQFF. The chain has TRBV7-3 and TRBJ2-1; perhaps D is TRBD1 or TRBD2 (5 bases each). Germline V CDR1 and CDR2: SGHTA, FQGTGA. The CDR3 sequence is 15 residues long. Trimming left V 1 base short and J 7 bases short, with 14 bases between.

A few counts support this clonotype. V usage is TRBV12-3 or TRBV12-4 and J usage is TRBJ1-2; TRBD1 is a possible D gene (6 bases). V lost 6 bases and J lost 6, with 14 bases in between. The CDR3 runs 13 residues. The CDR3 reads CASSWDMGDGYTF. Here the CDR3 DNA reads TGTGCCAGCAGCTGGGACATGGGGGATGGCTACACCTTC.

The chain uses TRBV28 and TRBJ1-6; D is unresolved. V was pared by 2 bases and J by 7 bases, with 9 bases between. The germline gives CDR1 MDHEN, CDR2 SYDVKM. This CDR3 spans 14 amino acids. The CDR3 DNA sequence: TGTGCCAGCAGTTTAACGGCAAAAAATTCACCCCTCCACTTT. It specifies CASSLTAKNSPLHF.

This chain uses TRBV6-6 with TRBJ2-3; TRBD2 agrees at 14 bases. Germline V gives CDR1 MNHNY, CDR2 SVGAGI (reference sequence). With V trimmed by 2 bases and J by 6 bases, 7 bases remained unmatched. The CDR3 totals 17 residues. This CDR3 is CASSYPTSGGGGDTQYF. CDR3 sequence (DNA): TGTGCCAGCAGTTACCCGACTAGCGGGGGGGGAGGGGATACGCAGTATTTT.

This clonotype was recorded at least ten times. This sequence joins TRBV5-6 and TRBJ2-1; the match to TRBD1 covers 12 bases. The CDR3 covers 16 residues. Germline V gene lookup returns CDR1 SGHDT and CDR2 YYEEEE. V trimming: 0 bases; J trimming: 4 bases; junction bases outside the gene matches: 2. The CDR3 here is CASSLVGQGAYNEQFF. For the CDR3, the DNA is TGTGCCAGCAGCTTGGTGGGACAGGGGGCATACAATGAGCAGTTCTTC.